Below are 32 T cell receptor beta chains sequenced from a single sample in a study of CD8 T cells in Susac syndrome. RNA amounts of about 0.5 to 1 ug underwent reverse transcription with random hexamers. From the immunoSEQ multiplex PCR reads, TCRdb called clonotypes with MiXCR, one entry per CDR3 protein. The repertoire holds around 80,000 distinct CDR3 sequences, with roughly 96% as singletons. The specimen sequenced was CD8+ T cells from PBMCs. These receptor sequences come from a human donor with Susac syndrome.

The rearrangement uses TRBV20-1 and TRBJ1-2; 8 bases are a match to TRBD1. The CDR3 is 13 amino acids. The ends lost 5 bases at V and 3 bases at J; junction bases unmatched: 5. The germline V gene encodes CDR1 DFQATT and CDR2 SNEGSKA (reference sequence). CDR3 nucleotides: TGCAGTGCTGGTACAGGGGGTTACTATGGCTACACCTTC. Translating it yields CSAGTGGYYGYTF.

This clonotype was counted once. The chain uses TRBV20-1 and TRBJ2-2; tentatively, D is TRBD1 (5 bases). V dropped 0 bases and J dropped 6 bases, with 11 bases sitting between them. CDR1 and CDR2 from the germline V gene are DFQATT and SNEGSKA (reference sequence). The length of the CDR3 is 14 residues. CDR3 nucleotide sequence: TGCAGTGCTAGAGACCAGCAGGGTGCCGGGGAGCTGTTTTTT. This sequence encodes CSARDQQGAGELFF.

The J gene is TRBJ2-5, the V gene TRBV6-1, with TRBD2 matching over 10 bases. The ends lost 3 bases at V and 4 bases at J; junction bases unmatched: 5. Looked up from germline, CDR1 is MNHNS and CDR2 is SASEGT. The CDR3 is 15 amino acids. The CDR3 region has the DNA TGTGCCAGCAGTGATCGAGCGGGAGGGGGAGAGACCCAGTACTTC. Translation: CASSDRAGGGETQYF.

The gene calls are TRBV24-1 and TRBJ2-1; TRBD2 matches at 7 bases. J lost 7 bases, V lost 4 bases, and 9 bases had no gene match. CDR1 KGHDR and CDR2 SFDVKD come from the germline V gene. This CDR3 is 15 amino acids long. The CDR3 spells CATSDISGRGNEQFF. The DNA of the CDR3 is TGTGCCACCAGTGACATTAGCGGGCGGGGGAATGAGCAGTTCTTC.

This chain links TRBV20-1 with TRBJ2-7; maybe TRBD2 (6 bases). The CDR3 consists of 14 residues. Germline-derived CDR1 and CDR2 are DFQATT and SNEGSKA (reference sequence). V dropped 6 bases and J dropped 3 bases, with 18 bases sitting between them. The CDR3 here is CSAVLSGGNYEQYF. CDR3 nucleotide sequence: TGCAGTGCCGTACTTAGCGGAGGGAACTACGAGCAGTACTTC.

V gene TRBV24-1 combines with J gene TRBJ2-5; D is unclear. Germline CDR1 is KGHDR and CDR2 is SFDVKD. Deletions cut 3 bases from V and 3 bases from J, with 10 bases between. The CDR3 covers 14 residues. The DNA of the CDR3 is TGTGCCACCAGTGATCCCTCTGTAGAAGAGACCCAGTACTTC. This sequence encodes CATSDPSVEETQYF.

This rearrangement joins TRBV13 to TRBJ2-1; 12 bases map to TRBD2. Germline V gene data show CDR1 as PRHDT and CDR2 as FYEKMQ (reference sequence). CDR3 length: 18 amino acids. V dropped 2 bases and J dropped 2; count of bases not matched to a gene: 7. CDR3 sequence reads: CASSLLSSGRATYNEQFF. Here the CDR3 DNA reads TGTGCCAGCAGCTTACTGTCTAGCGGGAGGGCCACCTACAATGAGCAGTTCTTC.

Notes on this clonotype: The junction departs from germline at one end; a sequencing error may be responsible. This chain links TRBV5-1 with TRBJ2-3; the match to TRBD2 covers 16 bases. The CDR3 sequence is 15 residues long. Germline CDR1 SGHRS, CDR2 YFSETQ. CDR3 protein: CASSRPGTSGGAMNF. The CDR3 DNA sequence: TGCGCCAGCAGCCGTCCCGGGACTAGCGGGGGGGCAATGAATTTT. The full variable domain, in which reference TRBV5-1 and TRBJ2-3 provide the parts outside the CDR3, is KAGVTQTPRYLIKTRGQQVTLSCSPISGHRSVSWYQQTPGQGLQFLFEYFSETQRNKGNFPGRFSGRQFSNSRSEMNVSTLELGDSALYLCASSRPGTSGGAMNFGPGTRLTVL.

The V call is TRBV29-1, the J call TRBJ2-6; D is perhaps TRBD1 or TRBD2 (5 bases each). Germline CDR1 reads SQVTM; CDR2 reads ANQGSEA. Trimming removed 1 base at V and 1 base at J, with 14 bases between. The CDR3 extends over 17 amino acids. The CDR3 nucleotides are TGCAGCGTTGAAGCACGGGTTGGGGGTTCTGGGGCCAACGTCCTGACTTTC. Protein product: CSVEARVGGSGANVLTF. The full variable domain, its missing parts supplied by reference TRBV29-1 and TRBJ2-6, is SAVISQKPSRDICQRGTSLTIQCQVDSQVTMMFWYRQQPGQSLTLIATANQGSEATYESGFVIDKFPISRPNLTFSTLTVSNMSPEDSSIYLCSVEARVGGSGANVLTFGAGSRLTVL.

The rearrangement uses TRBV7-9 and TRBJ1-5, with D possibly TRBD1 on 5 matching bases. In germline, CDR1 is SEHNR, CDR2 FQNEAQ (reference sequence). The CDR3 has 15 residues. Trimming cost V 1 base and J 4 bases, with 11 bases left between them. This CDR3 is CASSLGGPENQPQHF. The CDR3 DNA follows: TGTGCCAGCAGCTTAGGGGGCCCTGAAAATCAGCCCCAGCATTTT.

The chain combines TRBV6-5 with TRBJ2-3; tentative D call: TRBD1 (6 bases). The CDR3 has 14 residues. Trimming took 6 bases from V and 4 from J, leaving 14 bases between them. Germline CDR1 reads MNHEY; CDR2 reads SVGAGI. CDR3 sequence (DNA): TGTGCCAGCAGGGGGGTTGAGGGGGCAGATACGCAGTATTTT. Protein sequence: CASRGVEGADTQYF.

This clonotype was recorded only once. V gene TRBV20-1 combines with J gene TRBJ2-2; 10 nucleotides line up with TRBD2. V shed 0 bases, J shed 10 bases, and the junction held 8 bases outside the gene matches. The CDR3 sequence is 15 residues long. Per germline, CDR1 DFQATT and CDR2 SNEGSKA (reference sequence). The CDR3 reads CSARDLAGARSELFF. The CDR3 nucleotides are TGCAGTGCTAGAGATCTAGCGGGGGCCCGTTCGGAGCTGTTTTTT.

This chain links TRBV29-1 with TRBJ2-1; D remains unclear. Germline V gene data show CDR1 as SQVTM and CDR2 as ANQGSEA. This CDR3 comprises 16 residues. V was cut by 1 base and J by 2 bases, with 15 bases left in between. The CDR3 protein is CSVEGGRMTTYNEQFF. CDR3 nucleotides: TGCAGCGTTGAAGGAGGCAGAATGACCACCTACAATGAGCAGTTCTTC.

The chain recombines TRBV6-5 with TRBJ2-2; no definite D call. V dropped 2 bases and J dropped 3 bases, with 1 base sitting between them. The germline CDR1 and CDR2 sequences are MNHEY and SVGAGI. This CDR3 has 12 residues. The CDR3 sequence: CASSYDTGELFF. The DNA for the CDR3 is TGTGCCAGCAGTTACGACACCGGGGAGCTGTTTTTT.

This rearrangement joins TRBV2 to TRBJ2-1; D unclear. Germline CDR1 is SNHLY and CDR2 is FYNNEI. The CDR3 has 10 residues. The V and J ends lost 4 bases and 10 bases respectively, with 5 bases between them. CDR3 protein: CASSVMEQFF. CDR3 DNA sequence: TGTGCCAGCAGTGTTATGGAGCAGTTCTTC.

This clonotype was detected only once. The CDR3 DNA sequence: TGTGCCAGCAGTGTTAGGACTTCCAACACCGGGGAGCTGTTTTTT. This gives the protein CASSVRTSNTGELFF. The V gene is TRBV2, the J gene TRBJ2-2; D is possibly TRBD2 (5 bases). The CDR3 consists of 15 residues. The V end lost 4 bases, the J end lost 2 bases, and 11 bases lay between the germline ends. Looked up from germline, CDR1 is SNHLY and CDR2 is FYNNEI.

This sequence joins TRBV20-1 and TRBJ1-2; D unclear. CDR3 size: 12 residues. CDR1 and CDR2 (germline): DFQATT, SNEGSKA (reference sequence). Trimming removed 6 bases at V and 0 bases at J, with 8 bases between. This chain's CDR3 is CSALIANYGYTF. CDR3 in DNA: TGCAGTGCCCTAATAGCTAACTATGGCTACACCTTC.

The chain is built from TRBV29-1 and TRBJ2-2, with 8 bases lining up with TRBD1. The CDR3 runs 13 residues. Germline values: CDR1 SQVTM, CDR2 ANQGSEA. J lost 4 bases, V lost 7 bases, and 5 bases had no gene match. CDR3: CSALDRATGELFF. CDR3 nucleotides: TGCAGCGCCCTGGACAGGGCCACCGGGGAGCTGTTTTTT.

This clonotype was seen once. This CDR3 is CASSLALWRLAGPMDTQYF. The CDR3 DNA reads TGTGCCAGCAGCTTAGCGCTCTGGCGACTAGCGGGGCCCATGGATACGCAGTATTTT. The chain couples TRBV7-9 to TRBJ2-3, with 11 nucleotides matching TRBD2. This CDR3 comprises 19 residues. Per the germline V gene, CDR1 is SEHNR and CDR2 is FQNEAQ (reference sequence). Unmatched junction bases numbered 14, after V lost 0 bases and J lost 6 bases.

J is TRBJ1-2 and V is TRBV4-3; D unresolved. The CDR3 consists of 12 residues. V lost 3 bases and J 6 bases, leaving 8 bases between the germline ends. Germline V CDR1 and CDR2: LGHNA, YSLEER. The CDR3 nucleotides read TGCGCCAGCAGCCATGGACCCGATGGCTACACCTTC. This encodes CASSHGPDGYTF.

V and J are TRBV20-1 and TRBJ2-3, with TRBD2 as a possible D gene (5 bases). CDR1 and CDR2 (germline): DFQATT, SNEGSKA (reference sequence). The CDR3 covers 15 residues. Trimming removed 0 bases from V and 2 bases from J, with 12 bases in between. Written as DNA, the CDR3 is TGCAGTGCTAGAGATATCGCGGGCAACACAGATACGCAGTATTTT. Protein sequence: CSARDIAGNTDTQYF.

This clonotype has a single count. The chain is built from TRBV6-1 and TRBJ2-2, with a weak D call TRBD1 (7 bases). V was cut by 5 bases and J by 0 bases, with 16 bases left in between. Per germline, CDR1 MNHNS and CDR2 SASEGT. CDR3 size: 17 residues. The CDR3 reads CASSRGQGGTNTGELFF. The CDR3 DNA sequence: TGTGCCAGCAGTCGGGGGCAGGGGGGAACGAACACCGGGGAGCTGTTTTTT.

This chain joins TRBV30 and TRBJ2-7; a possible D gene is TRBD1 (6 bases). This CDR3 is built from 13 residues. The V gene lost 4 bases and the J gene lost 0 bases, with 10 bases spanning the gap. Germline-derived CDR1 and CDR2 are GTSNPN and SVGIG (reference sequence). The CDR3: CAWMGHRSYEQYF. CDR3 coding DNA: TGTGCCTGGATGGGACACCGCTCCTACGAGCAGTACTTC.

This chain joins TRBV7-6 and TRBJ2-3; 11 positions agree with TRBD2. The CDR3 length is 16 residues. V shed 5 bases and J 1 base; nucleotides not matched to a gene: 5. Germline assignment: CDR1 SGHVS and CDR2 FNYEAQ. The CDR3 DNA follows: TGTGCCAGCAGCCGGACTAGCGGGCCGCGCACAGATACGCAGTATTTT. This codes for CASSRTSGPRTDTQYF. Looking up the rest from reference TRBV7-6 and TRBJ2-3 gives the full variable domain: GAGVSQSPRYKVTKRGQDVALRCDPISGHVSLYWYRQALGQGPEFLTYFNYEAQQDKSGLPNDRFSAERPEGSISTLTIQRTEQRDSAMYRCASSRTSGPRTDTQYFGPGTRLTVL.

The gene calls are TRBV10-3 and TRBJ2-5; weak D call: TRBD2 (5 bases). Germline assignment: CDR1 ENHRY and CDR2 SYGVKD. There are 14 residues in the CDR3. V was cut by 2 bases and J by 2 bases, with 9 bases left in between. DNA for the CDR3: TGTGCCATCAGTGAGACCCCGGGGCAAGAGACCCAGTACTTC. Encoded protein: CAISETPGQETQYF.

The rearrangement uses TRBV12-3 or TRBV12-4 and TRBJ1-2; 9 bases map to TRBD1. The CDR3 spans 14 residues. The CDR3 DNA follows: TGTGCGAGTGAACGGGACAGGGACGAAAGGGGCTACACCTTC. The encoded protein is CASERDRDERGYTF.

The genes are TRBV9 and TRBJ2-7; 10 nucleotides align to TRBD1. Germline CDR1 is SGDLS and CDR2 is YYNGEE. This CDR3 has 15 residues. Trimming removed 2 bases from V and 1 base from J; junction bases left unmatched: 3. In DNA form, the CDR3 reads TGTGCCAGCAGCGTCGGACAGGGGGAGTCCTACGAGCAGTACTTC. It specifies CASSVGQGESYEQYF.

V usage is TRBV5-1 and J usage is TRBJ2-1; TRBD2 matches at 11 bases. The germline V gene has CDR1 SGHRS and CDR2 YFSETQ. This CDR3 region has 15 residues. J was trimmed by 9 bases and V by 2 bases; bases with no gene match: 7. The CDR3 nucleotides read TGCGCCAGCAGCTTCACTAGCGGGAGTTACGCTGAGCAGTTCTTC. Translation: CASSFTSGSYAEQFF. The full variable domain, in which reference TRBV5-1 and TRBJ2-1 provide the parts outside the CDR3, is KAGVTQTPRYLIKTRGQQVTLSCSPISGHRSVSWYQQTPGQGLQFLFEYFSETQRNKGNFPGRFSGRQFSNSRSEMNVSTLELGDSALYLCASSFTSGSYAEQFFGPGTRLTVL.

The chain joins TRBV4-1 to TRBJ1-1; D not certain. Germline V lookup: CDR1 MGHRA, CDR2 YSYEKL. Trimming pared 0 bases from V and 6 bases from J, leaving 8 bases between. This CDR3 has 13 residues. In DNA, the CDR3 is TGCGCCAGCAGCCAAGATAAGGGCGCTGAAGCTTTCTTT. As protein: CASSQDKGAEAFF.

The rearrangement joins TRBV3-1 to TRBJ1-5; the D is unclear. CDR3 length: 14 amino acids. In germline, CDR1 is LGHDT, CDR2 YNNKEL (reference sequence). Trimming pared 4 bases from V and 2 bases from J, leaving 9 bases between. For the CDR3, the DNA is TGTGCCAGCAGCCCGAGTCCGGGCAATCAGCCCCAGCATTTT. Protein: CASSPSPGNQPQHF.

Written as DNA, the CDR3 is TGCAGTGCTAGAGGGATGGCTAGCCAGGGCGGGGAGCTGTTTTTT. Encoded protein: CSARGMASQGGELFF. The chain carries TRBV20-1 and TRBJ2-2; tentatively, D is TRBD1 or TRBD2 (5 bases each). V was clipped by 1 base and J by 7 bases, with 16 bases between them. This CDR3 is built from 15 residues. CDR1 and CDR2 from the germline V gene are DFQATT and SNEGSKA (reference sequence).

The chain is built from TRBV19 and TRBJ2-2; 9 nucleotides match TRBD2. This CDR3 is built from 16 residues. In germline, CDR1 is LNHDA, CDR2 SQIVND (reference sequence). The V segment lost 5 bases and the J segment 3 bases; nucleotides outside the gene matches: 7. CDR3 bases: TGTGCCAGTAGTTGGGGCGGGGGGGCCCACACCGGGGAGCTGTTTTTT. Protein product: CASSWGGGAHTGELFF.